One and the same sample provided the 11 T cell receptor beta chains below, sequenced in a study of blood T cell repertoires in COVID-19. The repertoire was sequenced with immunoSEQ multiplex PCR; TCRdb's copy has only in-frame clones and lacks some. The sample yields under 350,000 clones, around 92% seen once. What was sequenced was peripheral blood. Source of these receptors: a young woman with COVID-19, enrolled during active disease.

The chain links TRBV6-4 to TRBJ1-2; no clear D gene. Trimming removed 3 bases from V and 5 bases from J, with 13 bases in between. The CDR3 sequence is 14 residues long. Germline V gene sequence: CDR1 MRHNA, CDR2 SNTAGT. CDR3 in amino acids: CASSENLGAYGYTF. The CDR3 DNA reads as TGTGCCAGCAGTGAAAATCTGGGAGCGTATGGCTACACCTTC.

This chain uses TRBV19 with TRBJ1-5; D possibly corresponds to TRBD1 (5 bases). The length of the CDR3 is 17 residues. V was pared by 7 bases and J by 3 bases, with 22 bases between. Looked up from germline, CDR1 is LNHDA and CDR2 is SQIVND (reference sequence). The chain's CDR3 is CASTPRRGIGNNQPQHF. The CDR3 bases are TGTGCCAGTACTCCCCGCCGGGGGATCGGGAACAATCAGCCCCAGCATTTT.

The chain employs TRBV27 and TRBJ1-2; D ambiguous. V was shortened by 8 bases and J by 7 bases, with 14 bases between the two germline ends. The CDR3 has 12 amino acids. The germline V gene encodes CDR1 MNHEY and CDR2 SMNVEV (reference sequence). The CDR3 here is CASAGRRTGYTF. In DNA, the CDR3 is TGTGCCAGCGCCGGGAGGCGAACTGGCTACACCTTC.

In its sample, this clone was seen once. The V gene is TRBV5-1, the J gene TRBJ2-3; TRBD1 matches 7 bases. CDR1 SGHRS and CDR2 YFSETQ come from the germline V gene. The CDR3 covers 17 residues. The V segment lost 4 bases and the J segment 3 bases; nucleotides outside the gene matches: 14. This CDR3 is CASSVSTGLLGTDTQYF. CDR3 nucleotide sequence: TGCGCCAGCAGCGTCTCGACAGGGCTGTTAGGAACAGATACGCAGTATTTT.

V is TRBV4-2 and J is TRBJ2-1, with D maybe TRBD2 (7 bases). This CDR3 is built from 19 residues. Trimming shortened V by 4 bases and J by 4 bases, and 26 bases separated the two germline ends. From germline, CDR1 is LGHNA and CDR2 YNFKEQ. Here the CDR3 reads CASSPRGEWGGPIYNEQFF. CDR3 DNA sequence: TGTGCCAGCAGCCCCCGGGGCGAGTGGGGGGGCCCAATATACAATGAGCAGTTCTTC.

Details on this clone: Other DNA sequences in the same sample also yield this CDR3. This chain uses TRBV9 with TRBJ1-1, with TRBD1 matching over 8 bases. V lost 3 bases and J lost 4; bases outside the gene matches: 2. The germline V gene has CDR1 SGDLS and CDR2 YYNGEE. The CDR3 runs 13 residues. The CDR3 sequence: CASSGTGGTEAFF. The CDR3 nucleotides are TGTGCCAGCAGCGGAACAGGGGGCACTGAAGCTTTCTTT.

The chain has TRBV6-1 and TRBJ1-2; unclear D gene. The V and J ends lost 3 bases and 7 bases respectively, with 3 bases between them. This CDR3 has 10 residues. The germline gives CDR1 MNHNS, CDR2 SASEGT. In DNA, the CDR3 is TGTGCCAGCAGTGAGAGTGGCTACACCTTC. Translated: CASSESGYTF.

This sequence joins TRBV5-4 and TRBJ2-3, with D perhaps matching TRBD2 (7 bases). V was shortened by 7 bases and J by 5 bases, with 14 bases between the two germline ends. This CDR3 spans 13 amino acids. Looked up from germline, CDR1 is SGHNT and CDR2 is YYREEE (reference sequence). DNA for the CDR3: TGTGCCAGCGGCGGGGGCGAGAGAGATACGCAGTATTTT. Amino acid sequence: CASGGGERDTQYF.

The V call is TRBV28, the J call TRBJ1-5; tentative D call: TRBD1 (6 bases). CDR3 length: 18 amino acids. Per the germline V gene, CDR1 is MDHEN and CDR2 is SYDVKM. V dropped 5 bases and J dropped 0 bases, with 20 bases sitting between them. CDR3 sequence (DNA): TGTGCCAGCAGTAAACTAACGGCAGGGGCAACTAGCAATCAGCCCCAGCATTTT. It encodes CASSKLTAGATSNQPQHF.

The rearrangement joins TRBV27 to TRBJ2-1, with TRBD1 matching 11 bases. From germline, CDR1 is MNHEY and CDR2 SMNVEV (reference sequence). With 3 bases clipped from V and 6 bases from J, the junction kept 16 bases outside the gene matches. CDR3 length: 19 amino acids. CDR3 region: CASSFIPRPGQGACNEQFF. The CDR3 DNA sequence: TGTGCCAGCAGTTTTATTCCACGACCTGGACAGGGGGCTTGCAATGAGCAGTTCTTC.

The chain has TRBV7-2 and TRBJ2-1; tentative D call: TRBD2 (6 bases). V lost 6 bases and J lost 9, with 18 bases in between. The CDR3 runs to 14 residues. The germline V gene has CDR1 SGHTA and CDR2 FQGNSA. The CDR3 sequence is CASREGPLGGEQFF. CDR3 DNA sequence: TGTGCCAGCAGAGAAGGGCCTCTGGGGGGTGAGCAGTTCTTC.